The source of this T cell receptor beta chain is a study of beta chain features in type 1 diabetes. The entirety of the isolated RNA underwent reverse transcription, so expressed TCRB transcripts were sequenced. Sequencing was performed with immunoSEQ multiplex PCR; in TCRdb, only in-frame clones are kept and a portion is missing. The sample carries about 340,000 clones, 9.3% recorded once. For this clone: The antigen is not known.

Findings of the study overall: Researchers could not determine here whether HLA type influences TCRB rearrangement. Amplification by PCR could prefer shorter templates, with the same effect in patients and controls. TCRB CDR3s were moderately but significantly shorter in Type 1 diabetes patients in all four CD4+ subsets.

Trimming removed 1 base from V and 8 bases from J, with 20 bases in between. There are 16 residues in the CDR3. Germline loops: CDR1 SGHDN, CDR2 FVKESK. This chain joins TRBV14 and TRBJ1-2; a possible D gene is TRBD1 (5 bases). This sequence was found in a man younger than 45 with type 1 diabetes. The specimen sequenced was central memory CD4+ T cells from blood. CDR3 in amino acids: CASSQGGWGVRSGYTF. The CDR3 DNA sequence: TGTGCCAGCAGCCAAGGGGGATGGGGGGTTCGGAGCGGCTACACCTTC.